A selection of T cell receptor beta chains follows, all from one sample in a study of long-term antiretroviral therapy in people with HIV. The repertoire was sequenced with immunoSEQ multiplex PCR; TCRdb's copy has only in-frame clones and lacks some. The table lists 30,000 or so clones, 85% to 95% of them singletons. Sequencing used unsorted PBMCs, obtained around 6.5 years after starting antiretroviral therapy. The source is a woman aged 40 to 50 with HIV. The CDR3 runs from the conserved cysteine through the conserved F or W. The order of the fields is V gene, D gene, J gene, clone size, CDR3 protein, CDR3 DNA. D genes are given only for firm matches. Not all rows give a size; the values are once, few, many and, for expanded clones, a class.

>TRBV4-3|TRBD1|TRBJ1-3|.
CASSQGHRGSGNTIYF
TGCGCCAGCAGCCAAGGGCACAGGGGGTCTGGAAACACCATATATTTT
>TRBV6-4|.|TRBJ1-2|.
CASSSSTGSYGYTF
TGTGCCAGCAGTTCTAGCACAGGGAGCTATGGCTACACCTTC
>TRBV7-8|TRBD1|TRBJ2-7|.
CASSLSSGGRVYEQYF
TGTGCCAGCAGCTTAAGTTCAGGGGGTAGGGTCTACGAGCAGTACTTC
>TRBV19|TRBD1|TRBJ2-2|.
CASSTTGDTGELFF
TGTGCCAGTAGCACGACAGGGGACACCGGGGAGCTGTTTTTT
>TRBV10-3|.|TRBJ2-5|.
CAISESMPQTQYF
TGTGCCATCAGTGAGTCCATGCCTCAGACCCAGTACTTC
>TRBV5-1|TRBD1|TRBJ1-1|.
CASSFFAQGGESTTFF
TGCGCCAGCAGCTTCTTCGCTCAGGGGGGCGAGAGTACGACTTTCTTT
>TRBV6-1|TRBD2|TRBJ2-5|.
CASTGGAQETQYF
TGTGCCAGCACCGGGGGGGCCCAGGAGACCCAGTACTTC
>TRBV14|.|TRBJ2-7|.
CASSQVTVYEQYF
TGTGCCAGCAGCCAAGTCACAGTCTACGAGCAGTACTTC
>TRBV15|.|TRBJ2-7|few
CATSREGQNEQYF
TGTGCCACCAGCAGAGAGGGCCAAAACGAGCAGTACTTC
>TRBV2|TRBD1|TRBJ1-1|.
CASTGTGYGTEAFF
TGTGCCAGCACTGGGACAGGGTACGGCACTGAAGCTTTCTTT
>TRBV2|.|TRBJ1-2|once
CASSTDLSTYGYTF
TGTGCCAGCAGTACGGACCTCTCGACCTATGGCTACACCTTC
>TRBV5-5|.|TRBJ2-5|.
CASSSPRGGETQYF
TGTGCCAGCAGCTCCCCGAGGGGCGGGGAGACCCAGTACTTC
>TRBV6-5|.|TRBJ1-3|.
CASTSFGNTIYF
TGTGCCAGCACGTCTTTTGGAAACACCATATATTTT
>TRBV2|TRBD2|TRBJ2-3|.
CASGSSGGSTDTQYF
TGTGCCAGCGGGTCTAGCGGGGGGAGCACAGATACGCAGTATTTT
>TRBV30|.|TRBJ1-3|.
CAWSLSQRLSGGNTIYF
TGTGCCTGGAGTCTCAGTCAACGGCTATCGGGTGGAAACACCATATATTTT
>TRBV4-3|.|TRBJ1-3|once
CASSRQAGNSGNTIYF
TGCGCCAGCAGCCGACAGGCAGGCAACTCTGGAAACACCATATATTTT
>TRBV7-2|.|TRBJ2-7|.
CASSHRQFSYEQYF
TGTGCCAGCAGCCACAGACAGTTCTCCTACGAGCAGTACTTC
>TRBV7-2|.|TRBJ1-1|.
CASSLMAGRYAEAFF
TGTGCCAGCAGCTTAATGGCAGGGCGGTACGCTGAAGCTTTCTTT
>TRBV25-1|.|TRBJ1-2|.
CASSEFGGSGYTF
TGTGCCAGCAGTGAATTCGGAGGGTCTGGCTACACCTTC
>TRBV5-6|TRBD1|TRBJ1-2|once
CASSNRGQANYGYTF
TGTGCCAGCAGTAACAGGGGGCAAGCTAACTATGGCTACACCTTC
>TRBV5-6|.|TRBJ1-2|.
CASSRTDYGYTF
TGTGCCAGCAGTAGGACGGACTATGGCTACACCTTC
>TRBV5-6|TRBD1|TRBJ1-4|.
CASSLTARTGDNEKLFF
TGTGCCAGCAGCTTGACTGCAAGGACAGGAGATAATGAAAAACTGTTTTTT
>TRBV19|TRBD1|TRBJ1-1|.
CASSPRDSLNTEAFF
TGTGCCAGTAGTCCTCGGGACAGTTTGAACACTGAAGCTTTCTTT
>TRBV7-9|TRBD1|TRBJ2-5|.
CASSLVDRGRETQYF
TGTGCCAGCAGCTTAGTGGACAGGGGGCGGGAGACCCAGTACTTC
>TRBV7-3|TRBD2|TRBJ2-2|.
CASSTGLARTGELFF
TGTGCCAGCAGCACGGGACTAGCTAGGACCGGGGAGCTGTTTTTT
>TRBV15|.|TRBJ2-7|.
CATSRDPAGEVSYEQYF
TGTGCCACCAGCAGAGATCCGGCAGGGGAAGTTTCCTACGAGCAGTACTTC
>TRBV6-5|TRBD1|TRBJ2-7|.
CASSYSTGAFSYEQYF
TGTGCCAGCAGTTACTCGACAGGGGCCTTCTCCTACGAGCAGTACTTC
>TRBV5-6|TRBD1|TRBJ1-2|.
CASSYRGVYYGYTF
TGTGCCAGCAGCTACAGGGGCGTGTACTATGGCTACACCTTC
>TRBV6-1|.|TRBJ2-7|.
CASSAVMSSYEQYF
TGTGCCAGCAGCGCGGTTATGAGCTCCTACGAGCAGTACTTC
>TRBV6-6|TRBD1|TRBJ2-7|once
CASSPTGTDTYEQYF
TGTGCCAGCAGTCCAACCGGGACAGACACCTACGAGCAGTACTTC
>TRBV5-1|.|TRBJ1-1|.
CASSLEAGMNTEAFF
TGCGCCAGCAGCTTGGAGGCAGGGATGAACACTGAAGCTTTCTTT
>TRBV11-2|TRBD2|TRBJ2-3|once
CASSPGLAGTRIDTQYF
TGTGCCAGCAGCCCCGGACTAGCGGGGACCCGGATAGATACGCAGTATTTT
>TRBV29-1|TRBD1|TRBJ1-2|.
CSVWDRVIGGYTF
TGCAGCGTTTGGGACAGGGTTATAGGAGGCTACACCTTC
>TRBV18|.|TRBJ2-4|.
CASSPGGRNIQYF
TGTGCCAGCTCACCGGGGGGCCGGAACATTCAGTACTTC
>TRBV4-1|TRBD1|TRBJ1-3|.
CASSQGTGGFGNTIYF
TGCGCCAGCAGCCAAGGGACAGGGGGCTTTGGAAACACCATATATTTT
>TRBV19|TRBD2|TRBJ2-7|once
CASSIDLSSGEYEQYF
TGTGCCAGTAGTATAGATCTCTCTAGCGGGGAATACGAGCAGTACTTC
>TRBV7-9|.|TRBJ1-6|.
CASSLLGGANSPLHF
TGTGCCAGCAGCTTACTTGGGGGCGCAAATTCACCCCTCCACTTT
>TRBV5-6|TRBD1|TRBJ2-5|.
CASSLGDREGGETQYF
TGTGCCAGCAGCTTGGGGGACAGGGAAGGAGGAGAGACCCAGTACTTC
>TRBV10-3|.|TRBJ1-1|.
CAIAPTGANTEAFF
TGTGCCATAGCTCCGACAGGCGCTAACACTGAAGCTTTCTTT
>TRBV10-3|TRBD1|TRBJ1-3|.
CAISESTGGSSGNTIYF
TGTGCCATCAGTGAGTCTACAGGGGGCTCCAGTGGAAACACCATATATTTT
>TRBV2|.|TRBJ2-5|.
CASSENGEMKTQYF
TGTGCCAGCAGTGAAAACGGGGAGATGAAGACCCAGTACTTC
>TRBV7-2|TRBD1|TRBJ2-7|.
CASSAGQGREQYF
TGTGCCAGCAGCGCGGGACAGGGGAGAGAGCAGTACTTC
>TRBV15|.|TRBJ2-5|.
CATSTRDVGGTQYF
TGTGCCACCAGCACCCGGGACGTCGGGGGGACCCAGTACTTC
>TRBV30|.|TRBJ1-6|.
CAWKQGGSPLHF
TGTGCCTGGAAACAGGGTGGGTCACCCCTCCACTTT
>TRBV9|TRBD1|TRBJ2-7|.
CASSAWDRSREQYF
TGTGCCAGCAGCGCCTGGGACAGATCGCGCGAGCAGTACTTC
>TRBV6-6|.|TRBJ1-2|.
CASNLRVGYGYTF
TGTGCCAGCAACCTTAGGGTAGGCTATGGCTACACCTTC
>TRBV10-2|.|TRBJ2-3|.
CASSEGWNTQYF
TGCGCCAGCAGTGAAGGATGGAATACGCAGTATTTT
>TRBV10-3|TRBD2|TRBJ2-3|.
CAISESNAGGQADTQYF
TGTGCCATCAGTGAGTCGAATGCGGGGGGGCAGGCAGATACGCAGTATTTT
>TRBV25-1|.|TRBJ2-3|few
CASSVGGTTDTQYF
TGTGCCAGCAGTGTGGGTGGGACCACAGATACGCAGTATTTT
>TRBV4-3|.|TRBJ1-5|.
CASSLDPGRRKPQHF
TGCGCCAGCAGCCTGGACCCAGGGAGGCGGAAGCCCCAGCATTTT